The subject of this entry is one T cell receptor beta chain. The J segment lost 2 bases and the V segment lost 5 bases, leaving 4 bases of the junction unmatched. The CDR3 length is 14 residues. Germline loops: CDR1 MGHRA, CDR2 YSYEKL. The data are from a study of blood T cell repertoires in COVID-19. As for the study in general: The cDNA or gDNA used as material had been derived from T cells, B-cell-depleted T cells, or PBMCs.

The authors' processing: Researchers report that nucleated cell counts were estimated from reference gene primer amplification. TCRdb's table, derived via immunoSEQ multiplex PCR, lists solely in-frame clones and lacks some. That table gives V, J and clone size, and the DNA gave D and trimming. The sample lists around 49,000 clones, approximately 93% occurring once. Patients of the Seattle cohort, enrolled during active infection, were followed longitudinally. The rearrangement joins TRBV4-1 to TRBJ2-7; 9 bases fit TRBD1. Sequencing was done on a sample of peripheral blood. The TCR originated in a man in his 60s with COVID-19, enrolled during active disease. Here the CDR3 reads CASSYRDRAYEQYF. The CDR3, as DNA: TGCGCCAGCAGCTATAGGGACAGGGCCTACGAGCAGTACTTC.